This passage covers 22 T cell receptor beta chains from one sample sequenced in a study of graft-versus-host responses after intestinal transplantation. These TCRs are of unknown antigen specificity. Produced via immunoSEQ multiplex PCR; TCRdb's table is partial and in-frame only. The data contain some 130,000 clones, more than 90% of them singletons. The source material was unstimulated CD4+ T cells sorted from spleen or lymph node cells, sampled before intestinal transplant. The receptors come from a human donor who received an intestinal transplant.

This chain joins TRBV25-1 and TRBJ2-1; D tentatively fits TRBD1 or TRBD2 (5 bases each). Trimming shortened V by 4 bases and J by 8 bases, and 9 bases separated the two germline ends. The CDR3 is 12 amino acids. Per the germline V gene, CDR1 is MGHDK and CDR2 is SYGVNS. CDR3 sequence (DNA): TGTGCCAGCAGTGCCCAGGGAGATGAGCAGTTCTTC. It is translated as CASSAQGDEQFF.

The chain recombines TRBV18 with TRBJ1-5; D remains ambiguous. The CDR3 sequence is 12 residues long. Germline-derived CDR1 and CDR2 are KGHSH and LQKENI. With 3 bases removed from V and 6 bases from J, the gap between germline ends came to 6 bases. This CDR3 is CASSPAGQPQHF. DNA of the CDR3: TGTGCCAGCTCACCCGCTGGTCAGCCCCAGCATTTT.

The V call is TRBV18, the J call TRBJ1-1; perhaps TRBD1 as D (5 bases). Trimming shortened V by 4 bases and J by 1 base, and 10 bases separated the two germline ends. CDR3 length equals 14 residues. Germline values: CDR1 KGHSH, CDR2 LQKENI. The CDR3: CASSLRQRNTEAFF. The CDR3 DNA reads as TGTGCCAGCTCACTAAGACAGAGGAACACTGAAGCTTTCTTT.

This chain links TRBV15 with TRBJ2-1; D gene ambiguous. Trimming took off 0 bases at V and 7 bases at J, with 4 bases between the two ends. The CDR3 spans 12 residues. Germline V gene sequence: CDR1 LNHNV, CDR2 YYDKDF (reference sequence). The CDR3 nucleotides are TGTGCCACCAGCAGAGATAGGAATGAGCAGTTCTTC. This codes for CATSRDRNEQFF.

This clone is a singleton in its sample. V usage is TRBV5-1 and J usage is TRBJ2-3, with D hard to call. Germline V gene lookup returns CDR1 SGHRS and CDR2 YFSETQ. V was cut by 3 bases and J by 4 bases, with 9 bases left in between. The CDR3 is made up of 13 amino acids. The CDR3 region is CASSWTSPDTQYF. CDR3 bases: TGCGCCAGCAGCTGGACCAGCCCAGATACGCAGTATTTT.

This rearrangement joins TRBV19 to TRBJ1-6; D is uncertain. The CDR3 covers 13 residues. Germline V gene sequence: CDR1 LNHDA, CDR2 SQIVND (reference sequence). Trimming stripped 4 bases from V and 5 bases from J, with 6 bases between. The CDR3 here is CASSTTDNSPLHF. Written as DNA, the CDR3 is TGTGCCAGTAGTACGACGGATAATTCACCCCTCCACTTT.

The CDR3 spells CASSFWGTTEAFF. CDR3 DNA sequence: TGTGCCAGCAGTTTTTGGGGGACCACTGAAGCTTTCTTT. The chain combines TRBV27 with TRBJ1-1; possibly TRBD1 for D (5 bases). Germline assignment: CDR1 MNHEY and CDR2 SMNVEV (reference sequence). Trimming stripped 3 bases from V and 4 bases from J, with 9 bases between. The CDR3 contains 13 residues.

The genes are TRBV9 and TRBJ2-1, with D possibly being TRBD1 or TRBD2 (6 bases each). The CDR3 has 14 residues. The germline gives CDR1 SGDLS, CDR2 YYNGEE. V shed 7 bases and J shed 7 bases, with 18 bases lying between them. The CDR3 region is CASARIGGPNEQFF. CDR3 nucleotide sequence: TGTGCCAGCGCAAGGATTGGGGGGCCAAATGAGCAGTTCTTC. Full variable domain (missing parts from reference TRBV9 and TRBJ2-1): DSGVTQTPKHLITATGQRVTLRCSPRSGDLSVYWYQQSLDQGLQFLIQYYNGEERAKGNILERFSAQQFPDLHSELNLSSLELGDSALYFCASARIGGPNEQFFGPGTRLTVL.

CDR3 amino acids: CASSQTSTDTQYF. CDR3 DNA: TGTGCCAGCAGCCAGACCAGCACAGATACGCAGTATTTT. V is TRBV5-4 and J is TRBJ2-3; D unclear. V was trimmed by 4 bases and J by 0 bases, leaving 6 bases between them. There are 13 residues in the CDR3. Germline V gives CDR1 SGHNT, CDR2 YYREEE (reference sequence). The full variable domain, its missing parts supplied by reference TRBV5-4 and TRBJ2-3, is ETGVTQSPTHLIKTRGQQVTLRCSSQSGHNTVSWYQQALGQGPQFIFQYYREEENGRGNFPPRFSGLQFPNYSSELNVNALELDDSALYLCASSQTSTDTQYFGPGTRLTVL.

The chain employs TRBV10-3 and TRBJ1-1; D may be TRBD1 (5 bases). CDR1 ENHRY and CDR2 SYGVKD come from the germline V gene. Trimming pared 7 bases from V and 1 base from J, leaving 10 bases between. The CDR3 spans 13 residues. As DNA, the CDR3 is TGTGCCATCACACCGGGGCCGAACACTGAAGCTTTCTTT. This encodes CAITPGPNTEAFF.

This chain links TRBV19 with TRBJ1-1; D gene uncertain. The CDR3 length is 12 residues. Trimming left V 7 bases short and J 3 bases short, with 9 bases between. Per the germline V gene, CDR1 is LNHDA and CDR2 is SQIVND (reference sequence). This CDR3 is CASIKDYTEAFF. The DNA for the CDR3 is TGTGCCAGTATTAAGGACTACACTGAAGCTTTCTTT.

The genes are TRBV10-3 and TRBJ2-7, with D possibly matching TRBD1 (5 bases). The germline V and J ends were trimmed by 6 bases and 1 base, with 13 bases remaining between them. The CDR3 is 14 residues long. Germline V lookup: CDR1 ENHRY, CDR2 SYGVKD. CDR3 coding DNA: TGTGCCATCAGCGAGACAGCCGAGTCCTACGAGCAGTACTTC. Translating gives CAISETAESYEQYF.

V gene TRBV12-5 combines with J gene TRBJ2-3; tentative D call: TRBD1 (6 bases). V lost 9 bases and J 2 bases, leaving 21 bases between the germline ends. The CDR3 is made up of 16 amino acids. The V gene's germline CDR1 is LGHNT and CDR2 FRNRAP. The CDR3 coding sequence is TGTGCTAGCTACCGACGGGACATCCTCGACACAGATACGCAGTATTTT. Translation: CASYRRDILDTDTQYF. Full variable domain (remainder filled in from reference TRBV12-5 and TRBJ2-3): DARVTQTPRHKVTEMGQEVTMRCQPILGHNTVFWYRQTMMQGLELLAYFRNRAPLDDSGMPKDRFSAEMPDATLATLKIQPSEPRDSAVYFCASYRRDILDTDTQYFGPGTRLTVL.

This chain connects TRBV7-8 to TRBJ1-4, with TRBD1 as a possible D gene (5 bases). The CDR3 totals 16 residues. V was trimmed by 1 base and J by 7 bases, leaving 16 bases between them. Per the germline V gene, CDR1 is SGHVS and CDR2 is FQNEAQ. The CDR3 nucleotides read TGTGCCAGCAGCTTAGGGGATCGGGGCTGGGGTGAAAAACTGTTTTTT. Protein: CASSLGDRGWGEKLFF.

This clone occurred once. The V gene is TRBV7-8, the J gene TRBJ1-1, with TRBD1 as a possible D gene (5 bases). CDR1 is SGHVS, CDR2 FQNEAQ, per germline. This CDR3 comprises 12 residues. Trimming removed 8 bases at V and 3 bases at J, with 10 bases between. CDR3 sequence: CASQGVYTEAFF. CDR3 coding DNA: TGTGCCAGCCAGGGTGTTTACACTGAAGCTTTCTTT.

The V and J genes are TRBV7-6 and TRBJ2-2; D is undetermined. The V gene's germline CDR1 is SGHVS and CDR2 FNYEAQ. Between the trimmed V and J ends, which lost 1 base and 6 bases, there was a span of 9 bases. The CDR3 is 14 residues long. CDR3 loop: CASSLVGFPGELFF. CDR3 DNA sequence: TGTGCCAGCAGCTTAGTAGGCTTCCCCGGGGAGCTGTTTTTT.

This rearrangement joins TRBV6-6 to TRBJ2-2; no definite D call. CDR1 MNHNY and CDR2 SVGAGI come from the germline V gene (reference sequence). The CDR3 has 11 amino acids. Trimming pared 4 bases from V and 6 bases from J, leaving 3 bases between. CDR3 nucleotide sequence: TGTGCCAGCAGTTTCTCCGGGGAGCTGTTTTTT. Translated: CASSFSGELFF.

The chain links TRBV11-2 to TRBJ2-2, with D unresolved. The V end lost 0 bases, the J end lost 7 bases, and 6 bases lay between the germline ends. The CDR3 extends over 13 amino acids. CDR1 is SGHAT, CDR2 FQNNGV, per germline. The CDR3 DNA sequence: TGTGCCAGCAGCTTAGACCCGCACGGGGAGCTGTTTTTT. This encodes CASSLDPHGELFF. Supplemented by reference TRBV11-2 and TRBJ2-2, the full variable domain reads EAGVAQSPRYKIIEKRQSVAFWCNPISGHATLYWYQQILGQGPKLLIQFQNNGVVDDSQLPKDRFSAERLKGVDSTLKIQPAKLEDSAVYLCASSLDPHGELFFGEGSRLTVL.

CDR3 protein: CASSSSGGASYNEQFF. CDR3 coding DNA: TGTGCCAGCAGTTCTAGCGGGGGGGCCTCCTACAATGAGCAGTTCTTC. The chain is built from TRBV6-6 and TRBJ2-1, with TRBD2 matching over 12 bases. Trimming took 4 bases from V and 0 from J; bases not matched to a gene: 1. Germline lookup yields CDR1 MNHNY and CDR2 SVGAGI (reference sequence). This CDR3 contains 16 residues.

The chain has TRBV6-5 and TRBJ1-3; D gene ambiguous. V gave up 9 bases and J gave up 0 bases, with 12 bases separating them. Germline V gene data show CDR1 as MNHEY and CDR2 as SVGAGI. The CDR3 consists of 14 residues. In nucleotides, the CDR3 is TGTGCCAGTCGTCGTTCCCTCTCTGGAAACACCATATATTTT. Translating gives CASRRSLSGNTIYF.

This chain's CDR3 is CASSRGPNEQFF. The CDR3 DNA sequence: TGTGCCAGCAGCCGCGGACCCAATGAGCAGTTCTTC. The chain carries TRBV5-5 and TRBJ2-1; D remains unclear. This CDR3 region has 12 residues. The germline V gene has CDR1 SGHKS and CDR2 YYEKEE (reference sequence). V gave up 4 bases and J gave up 6 bases, with 8 bases separating them.

CDR3 sequence (DNA): TGTGCCAGCAGGAGGATGGAGACCCAGTACTTC. Its translation is CASRRMETQYF. V and J are TRBV2 and TRBJ2-5; D remains ambiguous. Trimming removed 6 bases from V and 5 bases from J, with 7 bases in between. There are 11 residues in the CDR3. Looked up from germline, CDR1 is SNHLY and CDR2 is FYNNEI.